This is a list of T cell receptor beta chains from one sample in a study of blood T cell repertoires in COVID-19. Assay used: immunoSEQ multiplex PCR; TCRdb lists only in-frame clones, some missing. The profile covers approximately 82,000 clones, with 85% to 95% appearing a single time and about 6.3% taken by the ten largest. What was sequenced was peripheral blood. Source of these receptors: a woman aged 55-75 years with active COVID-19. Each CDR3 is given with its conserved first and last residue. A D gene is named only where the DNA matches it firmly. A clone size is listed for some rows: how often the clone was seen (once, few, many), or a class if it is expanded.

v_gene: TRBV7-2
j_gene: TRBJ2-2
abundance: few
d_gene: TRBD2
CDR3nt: TGTGCCAGCAGCCCCCGGCCAGCGGGGGCGAACAGCGGGGAGCTGTTTTTT
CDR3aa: CASSPRPAGANSGELFF

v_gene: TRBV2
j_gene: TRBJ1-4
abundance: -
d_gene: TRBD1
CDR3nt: TGTGCCAGCAGTGAGGGTCAGGGGGGCACCGGAGAAAAACTGTTTTTT
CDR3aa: CASSEGQGGTGEKLFF

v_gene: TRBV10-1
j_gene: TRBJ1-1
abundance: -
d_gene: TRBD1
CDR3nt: TGCGCCAGCAGTGCCCGACAGGGGATGAACACTGAAGCTTTCTTT
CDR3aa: CASSARQGMNTEAFF

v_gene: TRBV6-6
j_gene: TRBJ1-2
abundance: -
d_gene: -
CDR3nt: TGTGCCAGTTATAAAGGACAGTATGGCTACACCTTC
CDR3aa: CASYKGQYGYTF

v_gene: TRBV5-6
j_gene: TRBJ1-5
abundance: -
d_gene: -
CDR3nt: TGTGCCAGCAGCTTAACAGGCAGGGGCAATCAGCCCCAGCATTTT
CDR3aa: CASSLTGRGNQPQHF

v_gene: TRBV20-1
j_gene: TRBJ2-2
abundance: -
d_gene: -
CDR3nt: TGCAGTGCTAGTCCTAAGCGCGGGGAGCTGTTTTTT
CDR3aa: CSASPKRGELFF

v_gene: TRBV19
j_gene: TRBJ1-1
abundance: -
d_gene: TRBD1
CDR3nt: TGTGCCAGTAGTACCGGGACAGGGTTAGTTGAAGCTTTCTTT
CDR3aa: CASSTGTGLVEAFF

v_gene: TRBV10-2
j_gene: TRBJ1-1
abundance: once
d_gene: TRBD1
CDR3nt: TGCGCCAGCACTTGGGGACAGCCGAACACTGAAGCTTTCTTT
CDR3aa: CASTWGQPNTEAFF

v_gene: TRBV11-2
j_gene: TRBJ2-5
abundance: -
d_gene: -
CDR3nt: TGTGCCAGCAGCAAAGGGGGGGCGGGTAGCGCCCCTCCGCCGGCCCAGTACTTC
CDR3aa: CASSKGGAGSAPPPAQYF

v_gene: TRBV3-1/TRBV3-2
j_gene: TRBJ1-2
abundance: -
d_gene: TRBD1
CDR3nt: TGTGCCAGCAGTCCCGGGACAGGGGAGTATGGCTACACCTTC
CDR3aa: CASSPGTGEYGYTF

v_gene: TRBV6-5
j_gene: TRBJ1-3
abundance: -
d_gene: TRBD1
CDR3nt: TGTGCCAGCATTCGGGACAGAGGAAACACCATATATTTT
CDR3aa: CASIRDRGNTIYF

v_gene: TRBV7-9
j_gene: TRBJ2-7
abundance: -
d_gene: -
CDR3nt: TGTGCCAGCAGCCCAGGAGGGAGGTACGAGCAGTACTTC
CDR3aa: CASSPGGRYEQYF

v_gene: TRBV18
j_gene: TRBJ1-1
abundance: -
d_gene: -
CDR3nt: TGTGCCAGCTCATCAGCGGACAGCATGAACACTGAAGCTTTCTTT
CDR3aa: CASSSADSMNTEAFF

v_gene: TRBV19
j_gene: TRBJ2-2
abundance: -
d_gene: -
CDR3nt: TGTGCCAGTAGTAACTCCCCTCGCACCGGGGAGCTGTTTTTT
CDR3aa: CASSNSPRTGELFF

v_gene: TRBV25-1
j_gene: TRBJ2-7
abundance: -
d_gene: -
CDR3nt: TGTGCCAGCAGTGAATCGCAGCGTCCGACCTACGAGCAGTACTTC
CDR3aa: CASSESQRPTYEQYF

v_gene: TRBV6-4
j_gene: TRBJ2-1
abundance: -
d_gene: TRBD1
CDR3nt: TGTGCCAGCAGTGCGGACAGGGGAAATGAGCAGTTCTTC
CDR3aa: CASSADRGNEQFF

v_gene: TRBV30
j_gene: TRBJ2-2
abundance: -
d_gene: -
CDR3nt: TGTGCCTGGAGTCACAGAATATCGGCGAACACCGGGGAGCTGTTTTTT
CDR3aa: CAWSHRISANTGELFF

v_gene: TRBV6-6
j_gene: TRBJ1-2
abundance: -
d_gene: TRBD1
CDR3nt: TGTGCCAGCAGCCAGGGGGCCTATGGCTACACCTTC
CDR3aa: CASSQGAYGYTF